The sample holds many counts of the clone carrying this T cell receptor beta chain. Antigen unknown. Germline values: CDR1 SGHTA, CDR2 FQGNSA. CDR3 length: 15 residues. Trimming removed 6 bases from V and 4 bases from J; junction bases left unmatched: 10. This entry is derived from a study of CD8 T cells in ankylosing spondylitis. TCRdb re-called the 5' RACE reads with MiXCR, one entry per CDR3 protein. This table holds under 200,000 distinct CDR3 sequences, approximately 12% found once. General observations from the study: In ankylosing spondylitis blood, a motif of roughly 8 highly homologous TCR beta variants appeared characteristic. Past studies reported some motif variants in reactive arthritis synovial fluid and blood. Disease-linked clones reportedly showed significant enrichment in matched ankylosing spondylitis synovial fluid. Those disease-linked clones were CD8+; they were also relatively rare in peripheral blood.

This sequence was found in a female donor with ankylosing spondylitis or in good health (not recorded which). The rearrangement links TRBV7-2 to TRBJ2-5, with 8 nucleotides matching TRBD2. Specimen: blood, either unsorted or a sorted T cell fraction (not recorded which). The DNA for the CDR3 is TGTGCCAGCAGTTATACGGGTCTAGCGGGAGAGACCCAGTACTTC. Residues: CASSYTGLAGETQYF.